The 10 T cell receptor beta chains presented below share a single source sample, sequenced in a study of shared clonotypes between healthy human individuals. Sequencing was performed with immunoSEQ multiplex PCR; in TCRdb, only in-frame clones are kept and a portion is missing. The sample lists about 480,000 clones, approximately 85% occurring once. Sequencing used PBMCs. The origin of the receptors is a woman between 35 and 50 years old in good health. Some clones in this sample may be carry-over from other donors' samples.

In nucleotides, the CDR3 is TGTGCCAGTAGTATAGGAGGAGGAAGGGAGCAGTTCTTC. It yields the protein CASSIGGGREQFF. V usage is TRBV19 and J usage is TRBJ2-1; possibly TRBD2 for D (5 bases). This CDR3 spans 13 amino acids. The V and J ends lost 1 base and 10 bases respectively, with 11 bases between them. Germline values: CDR1 LNHDA, CDR2 SQIVND (reference sequence).

This clone has just one count. The CDR3 spells CASSTREIRPYEQYF. CDR3 coding DNA: TGTGCCAGCAGTACACGGGAGATCCGGCCCTACGAGCAGTACTTC. The V and J genes are TRBV2 and TRBJ2-7; a weak D match, TRBD2 (6 bases). This CDR3 is 15 amino acids long. V lost 5 bases, J lost 2 bases, and 16 bases lay in between. CDR1 SNHLY and CDR2 FYNNEI come from the germline V gene.

This chain links TRBV2 with TRBJ1-3, with a possible D match to TRBD1 (5 bases). From germline, CDR1 is SNHLY and CDR2 FYNNEI. CDR3 length: 16 residues. V lost 4 bases and J 0 bases, leaving 13 bases between the germline ends. In DNA, the CDR3 is TGTGCCAGCAGTGGTGGGCAGGGCAACTCTGGAAACACCATATATTTT. Translated: CASSGGQGNSGNTIYF.

The chain links TRBV6-5 to TRBJ1-1; D is unresolved. The germline V and J ends were trimmed by 4 bases and 1 base, with 10 bases remaining between them. This CDR3 spans 14 amino acids. Germline CDR1 MNHEY, CDR2 SVGAGI. CDR3 in amino acids: CASSSVQRNTEAFF. In DNA form, the CDR3 reads TGTGCCAGCAGTTCGGTCCAGAGGAACACTGAAGCTTTCTTT.

The chain is built from TRBV6-4 and TRBJ2-1; D perhaps matches TRBD1 (6 bases). Trimming pared 3 bases from V and 3 bases from J, leaving 12 bases between. CDR1 MRHNA and CDR2 SNTAGT come from the germline V gene. This CDR3 has 15 residues. The CDR3 DNA sequence: TGTGCCAGCAGTGAACGTGGGGGCGACTACAATGAGCAGTTCTTC. It is translated as CASSERGGDYNEQFF.

The V call is TRBV30, the J call TRBJ2-3; 7 positions match TRBD2. The CDR3 extends over 14 amino acids. Germline trimming cut 0 bases from V and 4 bases from J; bases unmatched to any gene: 4. Germline values: CDR1 GTSNPN, CDR2 SVGIG (reference sequence). CDR3 in amino acids: CAWSVELAADTQYF. The CDR3 DNA reads TGTGCCTGGAGTGTAGAGCTAGCGGCAGATACGCAGTATTTT.

This chain's CDR3 is CASSPTSGRSGYEQYF. The DNA for the CDR3 is TGTGCCAGCAGTCCGACTAGCGGGAGATCGGGCTACGAGCAGTACTTC. The chain recombines TRBV6-6 with TRBJ2-7; 12 bases are a match to TRBD2. V lost 5 bases to trimming and J lost 3 bases; unmatched junction nucleotides: 8. Germline assignment: CDR1 MNHNY and CDR2 SVGAGI (reference sequence). This CDR3 comprises 16 residues.

This sequence joins TRBV29-1 and TRBJ1-1; 10 bases match TRBD1. Unmatched junction bases numbered 7, after V lost 4 bases and J lost 5 bases. The CDR3 runs 14 residues. Germline V gene sequence: CDR1 SQVTM, CDR2 ANQGSEA. The CDR3: CSVGTTGGRTEAFF. The CDR3 DNA reads TGCAGCGTTGGAACGACAGGGGGCCGAACTGAAGCTTTCTTT.

The V and J genes are TRBV14 and TRBJ1-1, with 8 bases lining up with TRBD1. With V trimmed by 4 bases and J by 8 bases, 9 bases remained unmatched. This CDR3 is built from 14 residues. Germline loops: CDR1 SGHDN, CDR2 FVKESK. The CDR3 nucleotides are TGTGCCAGCAGCCCGAGTGGGGACAGGCAGGAAGCTTTCTTT. This sequence encodes CASSPSGDRQEAFF. Variable domain in full (rest from reference TRBV14 and TRBJ1-1): EAGVTQFPSHSVIEKGQTVTLRCDPISGHDNLYWYRRVMGKEIKFLLHFVKESKQDESGMPNNRFLAERTGGTYSTLKVQPAELEDSGVYFCASSPSGDRQEAFFGQGTRLTVV.

The chain joins TRBV5-4 to TRBJ2-4, with 7 bases fitting TRBD2. This CDR3 comprises 13 residues. Germline CDR1 and CDR2: SGHNT and YYREEE (reference sequence). The J segment lost 9 bases and the V segment lost 4 bases, leaving 7 bases of the junction unmatched. The CDR3 region is CASSLGGEGIQYF. The CDR3 nucleotides are TGTGCCAGCAGCCTGGGTGGGGAGGGCATTCAGTACTTC.